The rows below give T cell receptor beta chains drawn from one sample of a study of response to subunit inactivated influenza vaccine. Each CDR3 protein gets one entry after TCRdb re-called the RT-PCR reads with MiXCR. The table records approximately 570,000 distinct CDR3 sequences, roughly 8.2% of them present only once. The specimen comprised PBMCs from blood, sampled about 23 months after vaccination. These receptors were collected from a man between 50 and 69 years old who received an inactivated influenza vaccine. The CDR3 runs from the conserved cysteine through the conserved F or W. D genes are given only for firm matches. A clone size is listed for some rows: how often the clone was seen (once, few, many), or a class if it is expanded.

>NA|NA|TRBV6-1|TRBJ2-1
TGTGCCAGCATTGGGCGGGACGTCTACAATGAGCAGTTCTTC
CASIGRDVYNEQFF
>NA|NA|TRBV19|TRBJ2-5
TGTGCCAGTAGTGTGGGCTCGTCCACCCAAGGGGCCCAGTACTTC
CASSVGSSTQGAQYF
>NA|few|TRBV18|TRBJ2-1
TGTGCCAGCTCACCACCCTTGGGCGGGGAGTTCTTC
CASSPPLGGEFF
>NA|few|TRBV5-1|TRBJ1-5
TGCGCCAGCAGCTTGGAAGGACCCGGGGCCTTTCAGCCCCAGCATTTT
CASSLEGPGAFQPQHF
>NA|NA|TRBV3-1|TRBJ1-1
TGTGCCAGCAGCCAACAGGGACCCAACACTGAAGCTTTCTTT
CASSQQGPNTEAFF
>TRBD1|few|TRBV14|TRBJ2-2
TGTGCCAGCAGCCGTCGTGGGACAGGGGGTTTCACCGGGGAGCTGTTTTTT
CASSRRGTGGFTGELFF
>NA|few|TRBV10-2|TRBJ2-3
TGCGCCAGCAGTGACAACCGGGTGATTCAGGATACGCAGTATTTT
CASSDNRVIQDTQYF
>TRBD1|many|TRBV28|TRBJ1-5
TGTGCCAGCAGTTTATCGACAGGGGGCATAGATCAGCCCCAGCATTTT
CASSLSTGGIDQPQHF
>TRBD1|NA|TRBV6-5|TRBJ2-7
TGTGCCAGCAGTTACCCCGCCGGACAGGGGGCGGGTGAGCAGTACTTC
CASSYPAGQGAGEQYF
>TRBD2|many|TRBV5-6|TRBJ2-1
TGTGCCAGCAGCGGGGGAGGGGCCTACAATGAGCAGTTCTTC
CASSGGGAYNEQFF
>NA|many|TRBV4-2|TRBJ1-6
TGTGCCAGCAGCCAACCTCACGGGGAATCACCCCTCCACTTT
CASSQPHGESPLHF
>NA|NA|TRBV28|TRBJ2-1
TGTGCCAGCAGCCTTAATCCCGGGACTGGAGATTACAATGAGCAGTTCTTC
CASSLNPGTGDYNEQFF
>NA|few|TRBV28|TRBJ1-5
TGTGCCAGCGGATCGAGATGGAGGGGAGACCCGCCCCAGCATTTT
CASGSRWRGDPPQHF
>TRBD2|few|TRBV7-2|TRBJ2-1
TGTGCCAGCAGCTTAGACGGGACTAAGGCCGATGAGCAGTTCTTC
CASSLDGTKADEQFF
>TRBD2|many|TRBV20-1|TRBJ2-1
TGCAGTGCTAACCCGGGGACTAGCGGCTCCTACAATGAGCAGTTCTTC
CSANPGTSGSYNEQFF
>NA|few|TRBV30|TRBJ2-3
TGTGCCTGGAGTGTAGGGCAGGACAACACAGATACGCAGTATTTT
CAWSVGQDNTDTQYF
>NA|many|TRBV7-2|TRBJ2-1
TGTGCCAGCAGCTTAGTGGCAGGAGACAATGAGCAGTTCTTC
CASSLVAGDNEQFF
>TRBD2|NA|TRBV6-1|TRBJ2-3
TGTGCCAGCAGAGCGACTAGCGGGGAACCCACAGATACGCAGTATTTT
CASRATSGEPTDTQYF
>NA|few|TRBV7-8|TRBJ1-3
TGTGCCAGCAGCTTAGCGCGACCCTCTGGAAACACCATATATTTT
CASSLARPSGNTIYF
>NA|many|TRBV12-3/TRBV12-4|TRBJ2-5
TGTGCCAGCAGTTTATTACACGCTCCAGAGACCCAGTACTTC
CASSLLHAPETQYF
>NA|many|TRBV7-9|TRBJ1-1
TGTGCCAGCAGCTTAGTTAGGGGTCTGAACACTGAAGCTTTCTTT
CASSLVRGLNTEAFF
>NA|NA|TRBV7-9|TRBJ1-2
TGTGCCAGCAGCTTAGGGGTTTATGGCTACACCTTC
CASSLGVYGYTF
>TRBD1|NA|TRBV12-3/TRBV12-4|TRBJ2-3
TGTGCCGTCCACAGGGGAAGCACAGATACGCAGTATTTT
CAVHRGSTDTQYF
>NA|few|TRBV5-5|TRBJ1-3
TGTGCCAGCAGCTTGGCCATGGGAACCTCTGGAAACACCATATATTTT
CASSLAMGTSGNTIYF
>NA|few|TRBV12-3/TRBV12-4|TRBJ2-7
TGTGCCAGCAGTTTTCCCGACTACGAGCAGTACTTC
CASSFPDYEQYF
>NA|NA|TRBV9|TRBJ2-1
TGTGCCAGCAGCGAGGACTCCTACAATGAGCAGTTCTTC
CASSEDSYNEQFF
>TRBD1|few|TRBV2|TRBJ1-2
TGTGCCAGCAGTGAAGGACAGGGGACTGGCTACACCTTC
CASSEGQGTGYTF
>TRBD2|many|TRBV4-3|TRBJ2-2
TGCGCCAGCAGCCAAGCGTTCAGCGGGGGGGCGTCGGCCACCGGGGAGCTGTTTTTT
CASSQAFSGGASATGELFF
>NA|NA|TRBV28|TRBJ2-7
TGTGCCAGCACAAACCCCCACGTGGCCTACGAGCAGTACTTC
CASTNPHVAYEQYF
>NA|NA|TRBV7-9|TRBJ2-1
TGTGCCAGCAGCTCCCTGGTCCCCAATGAGCAGTTCTTC
CASSSLVPNEQFF
>NA|many|TRBV6-5|TRBJ2-3
TGTGCCAGCAGTTACGTGTGGGGATTGGATACGCAGTATTTT
CASSYVWGLDTQYF
>TRBD1|many|TRBV29-1|TRBJ1-1
TGCAGCGCCAAAAACAGGGGGTACGGCACTGAAGCTTTCTTT
CSAKNRGYGTEAFF
>NA|few|TRBV12-3/TRBV12-4|TRBJ2-3
TGTGCCAGCAGTTTTTCCTCGACTGGCCCTAATACGCAGTATTTT
CASSFSSTGPNTQYF
>NA|few|TRBV10-3|TRBJ2-7
TGTGCCATCAGTGAGTCCGGGGAGGCCACCTACGAGCAGTACTTC
CAISESGEATYEQYF
>TRBD1|NA|TRBV30|TRBJ1-6
TGTGCCTGGAGTGTACGGGACAGGGGGAGTTCACCCCTCCACTTT
CAWSVRDRGSSPLHF
>NA|NA|TRBV6-1|TRBJ2-7
TGTGCCAGCACCGATGGGTATCACAACGAGCAGTACTTC
CASTDGYHNEQYF
>TRBD2|NA|TRBV7-2|TRBJ2-1
TGTGCCAGCAGCTTTGGTAGCGGGGTTTTTGAGCAGTTCTTC
CASSFGSGVFEQFF
>TRBD2|NA|TRBV6-2/TRBV6-3|TRBJ2-1
TGTGCCAGCAGAGACTCTAGCGGACCCTCCTACAATGAGCAGTTCTTC
CASRDSSGPSYNEQFF
>NA|many|TRBV4-1|TRBJ2-3
TGCGCCAGCAGCGTCCCGGGGACTAGCACAGATACGCAGTATTTT
CASSVPGTSTDTQYF
>NA|few|TRBV12-3/TRBV12-4|TRBJ2-5
TGTGCCAGCAGTTTTGGCCCACCCCGCCTGCAAGAGACCCAGTACTTC
CASSFGPPRLQETQYF
>TRBD2|many|TRBV10-3|TRBJ2-5
TGTGCCATCAGTGGGGGACTAGCCGATCAAGAGACCCAGTACTTC
CAISGGLADQETQYF
>NA|few|TRBV20-1|TRBJ2-1
TGCAGTGCTGAAATACTAGGCGGGGAAGTGATCTTAGAGCAGTTCTTC
CSAEILGGEVILEQFF
>NA|NA|TRBV20-1|TRBJ2-7
TGCAGTGCTAAAACTTACAGTTACGGCTCCTACGAGCAGTACTTC
CSAKTYSYGSYEQYF
>TRBD1|few|TRBV20-1|TRBJ2-2
TGCAGTGCTAGAGTACAGGGGAGCGGGGAGCTGTTTTTT
CSARVQGSGELFF
>NA|many|TRBV12-3/TRBV12-4|TRBJ2-3
TGTGCCAGCAGCTTGGGGGCCTTGAGAACAGATACGCAGTATTTT
CASSLGALRTDTQYF
>TRBD1|few|TRBV20-1|TRBJ1-5
TGCAGTACTTTTCGACCCGGGACAGGGGGCGATCAGCCCCAGCATTTT
CSTFRPGTGGDQPQHF
>NA|NA|TRBV15|TRBJ1-5
TGTGCCACCAGCAGAGGGAACCGATTTACCTATAGCAATCAGCCCCAGCATTTT
CATSRGNRFTYSNQPQHF
>TRBD1|NA|TRBV6-5|TRBJ1-3
TGTGCCAGCAGTTATGCCGGGACAGGCATTTCTGGAAACACCATATATTTT
CASSYAGTGISGNTIYF
>TRBD2|many|TRBV7-9|TRBJ2-1
TGTGCCAGCAGCTTAGGTAGCGGGATGGAAAACAATGAGCAGTTCTTC
CASSLGSGMENNEQFF
>TRBD2|few|TRBV20-1|TRBJ2-3
TGCAGTGCTAGAGGCCCGACTAGCGGGGTTGCAGATACGCAGTATTTT
CSARGPTSGVADTQYF
>NA|few|TRBV20-1|TRBJ1-1
TGCAGTGCTTACAGGGAGGGGAACACTGAAGCTTTCTTT
CSAYREGNTEAFF
>TRBD1|many|TRBV20-1|TRBJ2-2
TGCAGTGCTCCCGGACAGGGTAACACCGGGGAGCTGTTTTTT
CSAPGQGNTGELFF
>NA|NA|TRBV12-3/TRBV12-4|TRBJ2-7
TGTGCCAGCAGCAAGAACCTTTACGAGCAGTACTTC
CASSKNLYEQYF